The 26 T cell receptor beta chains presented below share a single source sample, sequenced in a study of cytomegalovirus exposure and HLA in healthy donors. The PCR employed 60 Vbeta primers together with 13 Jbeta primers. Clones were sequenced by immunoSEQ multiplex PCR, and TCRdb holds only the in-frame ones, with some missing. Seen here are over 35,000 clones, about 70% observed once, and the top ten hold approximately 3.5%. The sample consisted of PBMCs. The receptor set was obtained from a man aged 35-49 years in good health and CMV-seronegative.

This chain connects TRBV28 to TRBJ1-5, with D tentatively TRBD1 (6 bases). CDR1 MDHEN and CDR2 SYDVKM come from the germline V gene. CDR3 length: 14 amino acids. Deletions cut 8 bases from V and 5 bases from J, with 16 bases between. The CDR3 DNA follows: TGTGCCAGCCCTAGGGGGGGGTCCGATCAGCCCCAGCATTTT. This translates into CASPRGGSDQPQHF.

CDR3 DNA: TGCGCCAGCAGCTCCCTATGGACAGACACTGAAGCTTTCTTT. This gives the protein CASSSLWTDTEAFF. The chain employs TRBV5-1 and TRBJ1-1, with D tentatively TRBD1 (6 bases). CDR3 length: 14 residues. The V end lost 3 bases, the J end lost 3 bases, and 12 bases lay between the germline ends. Germline lookup yields CDR1 SGHRS and CDR2 YFSETQ.

This CDR3 reads CASSIGPQVNTEAFF. The CDR3 DNA sequence: TGTGCCAGTAGTATAGGGCCACAGGTGAACACTGAAGCTTTCTTT. This rearrangement joins TRBV19 to TRBJ1-1; a possible D gene is TRBD1 (5 bases). The V end lost 1 base, the J end lost 0 bases, and 9 bases lay between the germline ends. The CDR3 has 15 amino acids. CDR1 and CDR2 (germline): LNHDA, SQIVND (reference sequence). Combining the CDR3 with reference TRBV19 and TRBJ1-1 gives the whole variable domain DGGITQSPKYLFRKEGQNVTLSCEQNLNHDAMYWYRQDPGQGLRLIYYSQIVNDFQKGDIAEGYSVSREKKESFPLTVTSAQKNPTAFYLCASSIGPQVNTEAFFGQGTRLTVV.

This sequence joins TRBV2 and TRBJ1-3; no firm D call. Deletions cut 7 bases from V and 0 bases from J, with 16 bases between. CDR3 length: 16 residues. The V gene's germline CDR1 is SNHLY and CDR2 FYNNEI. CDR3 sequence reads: CASTDGVVNSGNTIYF. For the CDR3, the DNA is TGTGCCAGCACCGACGGAGTCGTAAACTCTGGAAACACCATATATTTT.

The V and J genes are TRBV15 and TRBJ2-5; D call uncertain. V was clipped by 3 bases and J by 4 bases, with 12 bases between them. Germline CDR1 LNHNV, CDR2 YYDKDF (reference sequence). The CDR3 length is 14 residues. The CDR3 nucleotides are TGTGCCACCAGCAGCGCCAGAAGTCGAGAGACCCAGTACTTC. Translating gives CATSSARSRETQYF.

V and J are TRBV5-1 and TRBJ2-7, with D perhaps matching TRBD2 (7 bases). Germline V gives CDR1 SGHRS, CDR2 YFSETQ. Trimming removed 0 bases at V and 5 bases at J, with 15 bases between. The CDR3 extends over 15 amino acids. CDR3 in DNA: TGCGCCAGCAGCTTGGCCCGGGGGCGGGGGAACGAGCAGTACTTC. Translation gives CASSLARGRGNEQYF.

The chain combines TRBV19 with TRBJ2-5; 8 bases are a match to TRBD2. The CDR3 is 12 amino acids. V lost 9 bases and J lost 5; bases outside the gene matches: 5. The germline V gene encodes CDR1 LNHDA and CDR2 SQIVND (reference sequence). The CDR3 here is CASRGGVETQYF. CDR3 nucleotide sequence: TGTGCCAGCCGGGGGGGCGTCGAGACCCAGTACTTC.

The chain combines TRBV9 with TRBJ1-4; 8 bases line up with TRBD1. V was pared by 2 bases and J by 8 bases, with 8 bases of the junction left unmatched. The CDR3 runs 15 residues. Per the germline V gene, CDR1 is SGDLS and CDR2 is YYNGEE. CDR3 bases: TGTGCCAGCAGCGTTCGGACAGGGCAGGGGGAAAAACTGTTTTTT. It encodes CASSVRTGQGEKLFF.

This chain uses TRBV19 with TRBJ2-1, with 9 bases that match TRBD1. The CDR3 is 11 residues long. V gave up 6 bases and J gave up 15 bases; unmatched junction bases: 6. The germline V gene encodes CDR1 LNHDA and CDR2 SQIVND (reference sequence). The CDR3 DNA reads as TGTGCCAGTAGGTGGACAGGGGTTTGGTTCTTC. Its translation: CASRWTGVWFF. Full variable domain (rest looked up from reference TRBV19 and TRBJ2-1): DGGITQSPKYLFRKEGQNVTLSCEQNLNHDAMYWYRQDPGQGLRLIYYSQIVNDFQKGDIAEGYSVSREKKESFPLTVTSAQKNPTAFYLCASRWTGVWFFGPGTRLTVL.

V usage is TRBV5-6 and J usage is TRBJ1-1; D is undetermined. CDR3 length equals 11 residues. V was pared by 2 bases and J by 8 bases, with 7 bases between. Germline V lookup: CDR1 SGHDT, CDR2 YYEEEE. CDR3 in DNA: TGTGCCAGCAGCTTCAGGAGGGAAGCTTTCTTT. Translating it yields CASSFRREAFF. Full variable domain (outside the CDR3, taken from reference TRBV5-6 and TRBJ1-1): DAGVTQSPTHLIKTRGQQVTLRCSPKSGHDTVSWYQQALGQGPQFIFQYYEEEERQRGNFPDRFSGHQFPNYSSELNVNALLLGDSALYLCASSFRREAFFGQGTRLTVV.

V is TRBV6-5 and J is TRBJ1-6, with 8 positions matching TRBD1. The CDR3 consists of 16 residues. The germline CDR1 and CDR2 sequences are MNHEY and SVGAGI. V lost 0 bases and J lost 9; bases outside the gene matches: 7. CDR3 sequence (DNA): TGTGCCAGCAGTTACTCGGGAACAGGGGGTCTTTCACCCCTCCACTTT. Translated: CASSYSGTGGLSPLHF.

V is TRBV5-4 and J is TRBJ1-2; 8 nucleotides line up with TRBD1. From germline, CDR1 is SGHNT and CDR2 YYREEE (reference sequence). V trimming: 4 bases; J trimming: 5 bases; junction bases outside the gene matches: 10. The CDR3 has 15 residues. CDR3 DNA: TGTGCCAGCAGCCCGGGACAGGAGCAATCTTATGGCTACACCTTC. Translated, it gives CASSPGQEQSYGYTF.

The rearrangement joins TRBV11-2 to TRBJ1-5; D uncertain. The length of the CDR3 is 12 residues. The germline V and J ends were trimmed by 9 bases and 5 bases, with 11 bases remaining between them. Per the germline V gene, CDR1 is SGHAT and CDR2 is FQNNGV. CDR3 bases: TGTGCCAGTGCGACGGGAGATCAGCCCCAGCATTTT. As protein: CASATGDQPQHF.

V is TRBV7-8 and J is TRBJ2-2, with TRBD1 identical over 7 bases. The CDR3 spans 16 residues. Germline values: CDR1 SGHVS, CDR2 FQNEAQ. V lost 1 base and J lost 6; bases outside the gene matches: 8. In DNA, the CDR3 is TGTGCCAGCAGCTTAGTCGGCAGGGGGTTTCCCGGGGAGCTGTTTTTT. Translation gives CASSLVGRGFPGELFF.

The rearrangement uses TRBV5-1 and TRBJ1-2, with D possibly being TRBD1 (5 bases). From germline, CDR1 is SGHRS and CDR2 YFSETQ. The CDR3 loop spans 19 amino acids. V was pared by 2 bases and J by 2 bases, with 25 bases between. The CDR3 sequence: CASSFSGVDDRVTNYGYTF. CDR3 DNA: TGCGCCAGCAGCTTCTCGGGGGTAGACGACCGGGTGACAAACTATGGCTACACCTTC.

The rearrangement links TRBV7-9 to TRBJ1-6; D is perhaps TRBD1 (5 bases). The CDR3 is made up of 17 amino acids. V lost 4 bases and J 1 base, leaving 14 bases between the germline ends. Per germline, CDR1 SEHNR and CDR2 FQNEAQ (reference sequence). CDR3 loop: CASSWGLRGSYNSPLHF. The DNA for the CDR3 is TGTGCCAGCAGCTGGGGACTTCGGGGTTCCTATAATTCACCCCTCCACTTT.

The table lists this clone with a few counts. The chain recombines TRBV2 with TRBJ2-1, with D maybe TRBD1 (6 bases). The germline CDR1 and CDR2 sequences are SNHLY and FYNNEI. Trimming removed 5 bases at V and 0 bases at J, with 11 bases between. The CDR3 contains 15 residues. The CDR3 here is CASSPGQNSYNEQFF. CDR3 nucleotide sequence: TGTGCCAGCAGTCCTGGACAGAACTCCTACAATGAGCAGTTCTTC.

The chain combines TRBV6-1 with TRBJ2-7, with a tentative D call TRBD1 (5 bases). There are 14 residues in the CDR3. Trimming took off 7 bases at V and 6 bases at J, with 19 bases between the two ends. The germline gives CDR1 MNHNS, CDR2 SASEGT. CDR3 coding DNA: TGTGCCAGCATCCGGACATCCCAGTATTTCGAGCAGTACTTC. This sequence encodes CASIRTSQYFEQYF.

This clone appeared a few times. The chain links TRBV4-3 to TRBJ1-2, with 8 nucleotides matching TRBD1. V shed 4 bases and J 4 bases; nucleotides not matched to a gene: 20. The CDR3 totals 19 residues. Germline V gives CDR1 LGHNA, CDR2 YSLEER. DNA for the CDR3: TGCGCCAGCAGCCTCACGCACGGGACAGGCCTAACCCTAGGCTATGGCTACACCTTC. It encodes CASSLTHGTGLTLGYGYTF.

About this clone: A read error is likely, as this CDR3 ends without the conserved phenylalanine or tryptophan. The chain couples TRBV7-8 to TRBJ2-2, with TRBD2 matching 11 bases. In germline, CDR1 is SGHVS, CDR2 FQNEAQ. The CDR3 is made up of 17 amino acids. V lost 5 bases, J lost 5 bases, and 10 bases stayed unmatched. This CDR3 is CASSNRLAGSRTGELFV. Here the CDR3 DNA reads TGTGCCAGCAGCAATCGACTAGCGGGGAGTCGTACCGGGGAGCTGTTTGTT.

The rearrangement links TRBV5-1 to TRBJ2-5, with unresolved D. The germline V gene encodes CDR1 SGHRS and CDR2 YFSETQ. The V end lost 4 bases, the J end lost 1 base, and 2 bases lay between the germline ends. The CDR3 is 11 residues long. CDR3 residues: CASSLQETQYF. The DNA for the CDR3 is TGCGCCAGCAGCCTCCAAGAGACCCAGTACTTC. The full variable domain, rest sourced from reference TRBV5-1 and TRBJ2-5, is KAGVTQTPRYLIKTRGQQVTLSCSPISGHRSVSWYQQTPGQGLQFLFEYFSETQRNKGNFPGRFSGRQFSNSRSEMNVSTLELGDSALYLCASSLQETQYFGPGTRLLVL.

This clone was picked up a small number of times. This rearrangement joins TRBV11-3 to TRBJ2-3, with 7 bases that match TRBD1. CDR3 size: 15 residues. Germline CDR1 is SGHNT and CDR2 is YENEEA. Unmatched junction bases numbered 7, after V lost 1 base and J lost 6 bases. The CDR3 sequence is CASSLVQGEMDTQYF. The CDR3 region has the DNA TGTGCCAGCAGCTTAGTTCAGGGGGAGATGGATACGCAGTATTTT.

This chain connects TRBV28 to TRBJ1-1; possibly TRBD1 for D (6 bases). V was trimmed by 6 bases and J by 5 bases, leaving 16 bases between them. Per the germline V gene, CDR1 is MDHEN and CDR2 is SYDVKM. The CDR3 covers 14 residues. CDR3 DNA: TGTGCCAGCAGGTCTCTGGGGGCTTTGACTGAAGCTTTCTTT. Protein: CASRSLGALTEAFF.

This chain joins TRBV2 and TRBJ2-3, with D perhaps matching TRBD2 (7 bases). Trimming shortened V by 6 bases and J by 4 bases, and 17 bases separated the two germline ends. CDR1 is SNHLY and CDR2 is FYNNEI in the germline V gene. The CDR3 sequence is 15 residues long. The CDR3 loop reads CASSERGGWADTQYF. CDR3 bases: TGTGCCAGCAGCGAAAGGGGGGGGTGGGCAGATACGCAGTATTTT.

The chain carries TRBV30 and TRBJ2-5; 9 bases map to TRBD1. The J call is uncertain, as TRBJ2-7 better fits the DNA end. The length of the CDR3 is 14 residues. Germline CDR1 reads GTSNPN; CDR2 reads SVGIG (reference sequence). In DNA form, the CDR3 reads TGTGCCTGGAGGATCGGACAGGGGAACTACGAGCAGTACTTC. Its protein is CAWRIGQGNYEQYF.

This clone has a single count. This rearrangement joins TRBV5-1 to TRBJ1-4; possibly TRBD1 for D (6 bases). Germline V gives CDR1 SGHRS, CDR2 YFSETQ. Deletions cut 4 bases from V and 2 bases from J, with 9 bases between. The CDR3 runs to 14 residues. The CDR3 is CASSRGGTNEKLFF. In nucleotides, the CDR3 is TGCGCCAGCAGCCGCGGGGGCACTAATGAAAAACTGTTTTTT.